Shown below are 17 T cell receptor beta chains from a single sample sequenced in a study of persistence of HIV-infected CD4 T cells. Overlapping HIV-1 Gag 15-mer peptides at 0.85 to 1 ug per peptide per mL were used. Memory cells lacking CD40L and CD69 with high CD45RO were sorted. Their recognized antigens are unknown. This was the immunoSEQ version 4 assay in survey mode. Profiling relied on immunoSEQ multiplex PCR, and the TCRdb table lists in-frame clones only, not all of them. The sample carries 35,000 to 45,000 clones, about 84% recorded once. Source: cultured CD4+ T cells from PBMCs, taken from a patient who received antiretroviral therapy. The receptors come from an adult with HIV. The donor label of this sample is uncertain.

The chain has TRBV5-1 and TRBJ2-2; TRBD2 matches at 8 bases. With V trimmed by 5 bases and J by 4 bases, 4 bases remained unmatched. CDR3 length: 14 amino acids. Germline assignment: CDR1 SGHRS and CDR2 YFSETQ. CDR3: CASRYTSGTGELFF. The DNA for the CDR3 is TGCGCCAGCAGATATACTAGCGGCACCGGGGAGCTGTTTTTT.

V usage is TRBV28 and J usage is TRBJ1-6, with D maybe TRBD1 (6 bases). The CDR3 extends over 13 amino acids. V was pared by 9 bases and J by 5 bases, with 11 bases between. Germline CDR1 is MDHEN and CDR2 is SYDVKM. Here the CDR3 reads CASAGHHNSPLHF. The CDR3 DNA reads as TGTGCCAGTGCGGGACACCATAATTCACCCCTCCACTTT. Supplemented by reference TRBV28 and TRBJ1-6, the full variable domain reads DVKVTQSSRYLVKRTGEKVFLECVQDMDHENMFWYRQDPGLGLRLIYFSYDVKMKEKGDIPEGYSVSREKKERFSLILESASTNQTSMYLCASAGHHNSPLHFGNGTRLTVT.

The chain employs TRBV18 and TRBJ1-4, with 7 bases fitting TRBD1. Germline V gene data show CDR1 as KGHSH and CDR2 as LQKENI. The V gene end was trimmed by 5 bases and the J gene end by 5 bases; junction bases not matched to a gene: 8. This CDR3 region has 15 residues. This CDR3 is CASSGRQGRNEKLFF. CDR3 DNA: TGTGCCAGCTCAGGTCGACAGGGCCGGAATGAAAAACTGTTTTTT.

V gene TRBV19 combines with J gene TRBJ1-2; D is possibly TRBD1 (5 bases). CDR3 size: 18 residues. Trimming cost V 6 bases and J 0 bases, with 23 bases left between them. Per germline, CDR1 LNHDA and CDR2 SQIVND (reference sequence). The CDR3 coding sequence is TGTGCCAGTAGCATCTTCGGATGGGGGGACGGAGCTAACTATGGCTACACCTTC. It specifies CASSIFGWGDGANYGYTF. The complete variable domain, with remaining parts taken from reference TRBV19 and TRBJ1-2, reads DGGITQSPKYLFRKEGQNVTLSCEQNLNHDAMYWYRQDPGQGLRLIYYSQIVNDFQKGDIAEGYSVSREKKESFPLTVTSAQKNPTAFYLCASSIFGWGDGANYGYTFGSGTRLTVV.

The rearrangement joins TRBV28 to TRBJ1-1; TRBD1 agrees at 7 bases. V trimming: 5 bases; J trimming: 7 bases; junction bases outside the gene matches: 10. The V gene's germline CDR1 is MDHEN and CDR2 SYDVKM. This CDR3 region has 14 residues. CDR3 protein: CASSKLRDSLEAFF. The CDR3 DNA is TGTGCCAGCAGTAAACTCCGGGACAGCCTTGAAGCTTTCTTT.

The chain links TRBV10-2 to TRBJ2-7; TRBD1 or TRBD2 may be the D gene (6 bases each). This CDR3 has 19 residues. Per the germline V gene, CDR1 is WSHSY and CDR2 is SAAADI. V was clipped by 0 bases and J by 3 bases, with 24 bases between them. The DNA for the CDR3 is TGCGCCAGCAGTGAGTCACCCTTTTTTAGAGGTAGGGGGGACTACGAGCAGTACTTC. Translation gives CASSESPFFRGRGDYEQYF.

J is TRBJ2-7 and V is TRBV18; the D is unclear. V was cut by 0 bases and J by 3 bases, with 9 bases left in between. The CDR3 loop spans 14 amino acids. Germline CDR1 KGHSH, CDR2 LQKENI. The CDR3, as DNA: TGTGCCAGCTCACCACCCAGGAACAGCTACGAGCAGTACTTC. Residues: CASSPPRNSYEQYF.

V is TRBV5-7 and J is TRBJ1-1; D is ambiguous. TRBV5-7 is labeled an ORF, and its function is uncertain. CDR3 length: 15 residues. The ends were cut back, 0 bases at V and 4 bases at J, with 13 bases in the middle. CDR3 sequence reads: CASSLARGVGTEAFF. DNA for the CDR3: TGTGCCAGCAGCTTGGCGCGCGGGGTCGGCACTGAAGCTTTCTTT.

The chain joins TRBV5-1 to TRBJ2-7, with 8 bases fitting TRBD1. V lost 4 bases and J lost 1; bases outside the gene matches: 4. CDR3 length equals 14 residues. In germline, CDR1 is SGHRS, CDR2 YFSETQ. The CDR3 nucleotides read TGCGCCAGCAGCGGGGACAGGACTTCCTACGAGCAGTACTTC. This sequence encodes CASSGDRTSYEQYF.

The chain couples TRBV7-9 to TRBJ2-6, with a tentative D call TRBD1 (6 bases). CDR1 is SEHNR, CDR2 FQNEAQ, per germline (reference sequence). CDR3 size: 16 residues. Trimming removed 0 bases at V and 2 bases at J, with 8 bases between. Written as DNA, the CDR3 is TGTGCCAGCAGCTTAGCGGGGGCAGCTGGGGCCAACGTCCTGACTTTC. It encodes CASSLAGAAGANVLTF. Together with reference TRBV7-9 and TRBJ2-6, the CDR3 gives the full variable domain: DTGVSQNPRHKITKRGQNVTFRCDPISEHNRLYWYRQTLGQGPEFLTYFQNEAQLEKSRLLSDRFSAERPKGSFSTLEIQRTEQGDSAMYLCASSLAGAAGANVLTFGAGSRLTVL.

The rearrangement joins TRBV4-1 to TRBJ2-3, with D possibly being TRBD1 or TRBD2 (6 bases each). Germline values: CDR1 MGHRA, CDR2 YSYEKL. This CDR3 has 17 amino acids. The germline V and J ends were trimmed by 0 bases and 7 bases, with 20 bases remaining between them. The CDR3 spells CASSQEGAGPSTYTQYF. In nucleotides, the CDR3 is TGCGCCAGCAGCCAAGAGGGGGCGGGACCCTCGACCTATACGCAGTATTTT.

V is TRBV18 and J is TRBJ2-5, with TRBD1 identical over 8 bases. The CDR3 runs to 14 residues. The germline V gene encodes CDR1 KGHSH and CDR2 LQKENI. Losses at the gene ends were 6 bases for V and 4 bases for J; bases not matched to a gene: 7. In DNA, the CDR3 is TGTGCCAGCTCTCTTCAGACAGGGGCAGAGACCCAGTACTTC. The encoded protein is CASSLQTGAETQYF.

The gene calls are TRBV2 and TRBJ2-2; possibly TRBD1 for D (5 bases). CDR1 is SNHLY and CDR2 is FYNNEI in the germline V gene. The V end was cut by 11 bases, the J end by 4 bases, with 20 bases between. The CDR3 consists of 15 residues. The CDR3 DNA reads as TGTGCCGGCGCGGCCCTAAGACAGACCACCGGGGAGCTGTTTTTT. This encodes CAGAALRQTTGELFF.

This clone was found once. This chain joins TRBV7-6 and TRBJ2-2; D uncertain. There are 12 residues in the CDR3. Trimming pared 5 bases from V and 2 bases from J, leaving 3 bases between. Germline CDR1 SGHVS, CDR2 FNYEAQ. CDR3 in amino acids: CASSTNTGELFF. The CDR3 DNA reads TGTGCCAGCAGCACAAACACCGGGGAGCTGTTTTTT.

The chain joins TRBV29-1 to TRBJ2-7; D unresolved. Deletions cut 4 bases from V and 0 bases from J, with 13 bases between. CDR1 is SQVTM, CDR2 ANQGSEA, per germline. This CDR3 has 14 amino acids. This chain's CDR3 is CSVAPGYPSYEQYF. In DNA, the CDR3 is TGCAGCGTTGCCCCTGGATACCCCTCCTACGAGCAGTACTTC.

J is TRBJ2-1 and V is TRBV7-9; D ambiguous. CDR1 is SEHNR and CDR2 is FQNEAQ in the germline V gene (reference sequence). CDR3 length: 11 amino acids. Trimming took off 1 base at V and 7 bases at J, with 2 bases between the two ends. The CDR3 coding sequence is TGTGCCAGCAGCTTAGAGAATGAGCAGTTCTTC. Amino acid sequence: CASSLENEQFF.

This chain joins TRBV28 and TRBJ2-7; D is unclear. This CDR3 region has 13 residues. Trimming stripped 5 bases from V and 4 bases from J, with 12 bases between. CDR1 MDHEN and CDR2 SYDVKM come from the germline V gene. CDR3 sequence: CASSRGRRYEQYF. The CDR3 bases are TGTGCCAGCAGTCGAGGACGGAGATACGAGCAGTACTTC.